A single TCR beta chain is shown here with its context. From germline, CDR1 is SGHDN and CDR2 FVKESK. The trim removed 0 bases at V and 9 bases at J, leaving 11 bases unmatched. The CDR3 contains 17 residues. These data come from a study of sequential checkpoint blockade in melanoma. Sequenced by immunoSEQ multiplex PCR; TCRdb stores in-frame clones only, minus some. This sample has 40,000 or so clones, with 75% to 90% found just once. The treatment here: randomized to nivolumab then ipilimumab (arm A) or the reverse (arm B). The sequence was collected from a human donor with melanoma. This rearrangement joins TRBV14 to TRBJ2-1, with 10 bases that match TRBD2. Sequencing used CD8+ T cells sorted from blood (inferred from file names), obtained from a patient given nivolumab and ipilimumab in sequence. CDR3 DNA sequence: TGTGCCAGCAGCCAAGATTCTTTCAGCGGGAGGGACGTTGAGCAGTTCTTC. Its translation is CASSQDSFSGRDVEQFF.